This T cell receptor (beta chain) stems from a study of Ad26.COV2.S vaccination and SARS-CoV-2 variants. Looking at the study overall: Recipients of Ad26.COV2.S got it intramuscularly, once or twice 56 days apart. Study-level results: Analyses that measured TCR breadth and depth may have underestimated total T cell responses.

A remark on this clone: Antigen unknown.

The germline CDR1 and CDR2 sequences are LGHDT and YNNKEL (reference sequence). This CDR3 is 16 amino acids long. Trimming cost V 4 bases and J 8 bases; bases outside gene matches: 8. Treatment described: around 19 received Ad26.COV2.S at low or high dose, single or two shots; roughly 5 received placebo; per-sample allocation not given. Specimens were obtained on day 63 following the first vaccine or placebo injection. Whoever gave the sample was an adult aged 18-55 years in Boston. Vaccine was an Ad26 vector expressing Wuhan-strain SARS-CoV-2 spike. Only in-frame clones appear in the TCRdb table, and some are missing; sequencing was by immunoSEQ multiplex PCR. The table has around 380,000 clones, about nine tenths seen once.

This TCR derives from a person aged 18-60 years who received the Ad26.COV2.S COVID-19 vaccine or a placebo. J is TRBJ1-4 and V is TRBV3-1 (or the pseudogene TRBV3-2), with TRBD1 matching over 12 bases. The specimen was peripheral blood, collected in a trial of Ad26.COV2.S vaccine versus placebo. The CDR3 reads CASSLGTGGIREKLFF. Written as DNA, the CDR3 is TGTGCCAGCAGCCTCGGGACAGGGGGCATTAGGGAAAAACTGTTTTTT.